These 21 T cell receptor beta chains originate from one sample sequenced in a study of control samples from healthy donors and cancer patients. The assay was immunoSEQ multiplex PCR, and TCRdb's table has in-frame clones only and misses some. The sample shows over 85,000 clones, roughly 83% of them seen only once. The sample was PBMCs. These receptors all stem from a man between 65 and 85 years old with lung cancer.

The chain uses TRBV27 and TRBJ1-4, with D tentatively TRBD1 (5 bases). The CDR3 extends over 16 amino acids. The germline V gene encodes CDR1 MNHEY and CDR2 SMNVEV (reference sequence). V lost 5 bases to trimming and J lost 4 bases, with 17 bases between them. The CDR3 region is CASSGALFGSNEKLFF. Written as DNA, the CDR3 is TGTGCCAGCAGTGGGGCCCTGTTCGGCAGTAATGAAAAACTGTTTTTT.

The V call is TRBV19, the J call TRBJ2-7; D is possibly TRBD2 (5 bases). CDR3 length: 12 residues. The V end was cut by 5 bases, the J end by 3 bases, with 8 bases between. Germline CDR1 is LNHDA and CDR2 is SQIVND (reference sequence). CDR3 in DNA: TGTGCCAGTAGTGATGCGGGCTACGAGCAGTACTTC. Encoded protein: CASSDAGYEQYF.

Only one count was recorded for this clone. The V call is TRBV2, the J call TRBJ2-7; D uncertain. CDR3 size: 15 residues. V lost 0 bases, J lost 3 bases, and 12 bases lay in between. Germline V gene sequence: CDR1 SNHLY, CDR2 FYNNEI. CDR3 coding DNA: TGTGCCAGCAGTGAAGCCCAGGCCTTGGGCTACGAGCAGTACTTC. It yields the protein CASSEAQALGYEQYF. Combining the CDR3 with reference TRBV2 and TRBJ2-7 gives the whole variable domain EPEVTQTPSHQVTQMGQEVILRCVPISNHLYFYWYRQILGQKVEFLVSFYNNEISEKSEIFDDQFSVERPDGSNFTLKIRSTKLEDSAMYFCASSEAQALGYEQYFGPGTRLTVT.

This clone was recorded only once. The rearrangement joins TRBV27 to TRBJ2-3, with D perhaps TRBD2 (6 bases). Germline CDR1 and CDR2: MNHEY and SMNVEV (reference sequence). V lost 2 bases and J 5 bases, leaving 11 bases between the germline ends. There are 14 residues in the CDR3. CDR3 sequence: CASSLGTPIDTQYF. For the CDR3, the DNA is TGTGCCAGCAGTTTAGGGACTCCTATAGATACGCAGTATTTT.

V usage is TRBV7-9 and J usage is TRBJ2-3; TRBD2 matches at 9 bases. V dropped 11 bases and J dropped 6; count of bases not matched to a gene: 12. Per the germline V gene, CDR1 is SEHNR and CDR2 is FQNEAQ (reference sequence). The CDR3 has 14 amino acids. The CDR3 coding sequence is TGTGCCGGCCCCTTTGAGCGGGGGGTCGATACGCAGTATTTT. This encodes CAGPFERGVDTQYF.

The V call is TRBV19, the J call TRBJ1-1, with D unresolved. The V gene lost 6 bases and the J gene lost 9 bases, with 11 bases spanning the gap. The germline gives CDR1 LNHDA, CDR2 SQIVND (reference sequence). This CDR3 is built from 11 residues. Here the CDR3 reads CASSAIEQAFF. DNA for the CDR3: TGTGCCAGTAGCGCGATAGAACAAGCTTTCTTT.

V and J are TRBV11-2 and TRBJ1-1; no clear D. The germline V gene has CDR1 SGHAT and CDR2 FQNNGV. V was trimmed by 5 bases and J by 11 bases, leaving 9 bases between them. The CDR3 has 10 amino acids. The CDR3 DNA follows: TGTGCCAGCAGCGTAGTGCGGGCTTTCTTT. Protein: CASSVVRAFF.

The count of this clone is one. V gene TRBV25-1 combines with J gene TRBJ1-1; D is unresolved. Germline V gene data show CDR1 as MGHDK and CDR2 as SYGVNS. This CDR3 contains 14 residues. Trimming left V 8 bases short and J 5 bases short, with 18 bases between. The CDR3 is CASVGPDWRTEAFF. The CDR3 nucleotides are TGTGCCAGCGTCGGGCCTGACTGGAGGACTGAAGCTTTCTTT.

J is TRBJ2-2 and V is TRBV7-8; 7 bases are shared with TRBD1. V shed 2 bases, J shed 0 bases, and the junction held 0 bases outside the gene matches. Germline-derived CDR1 and CDR2 are SGHVS and FQNEAQ. The CDR3 is 15 amino acids. This CDR3 reads CASSLTGANTGELFF. CDR3 sequence (DNA): TGTGCCAGCAGCTTAACAGGGGCGAACACCGGGGAGCTGTTTTTT.

The chain employs TRBV9 and TRBJ1-3; no clear D gene. Germline CDR1 is SGDLS and CDR2 is YYNGEE. Trimming cost V 4 bases and J 0 bases, with 14 bases left between them. The CDR3 is made up of 16 amino acids. As DNA, the CDR3 is TGTGCCAGCAGCCCCCCCGGCCTTAGCTCTGGAAACACCATATATTTT. Translation gives CASSPPGLSSGNTIYF.

The chain employs TRBV4-3 and TRBJ2-2; unclear D gene. Germline CDR1 reads LGHNA; CDR2 reads YSLEER. Trimming stripped 0 bases from V and 0 bases from J, with 8 bases between. This CDR3 is 16 amino acids long. CDR3 loop: CASSQESRANTGELFF. The CDR3 DNA follows: TGCGCCAGCAGCCAAGAATCCAGAGCGAACACCGGGGAGCTGTTTTTT.

CDR3 protein: CASSPSPQLLREQYF. CDR3 sequence (DNA): TGCGCCAGCAGCCCTTCCCCACAACTACTACGGGAGCAGTACTTC. This rearrangement joins TRBV4-1 to TRBJ2-7; D gene uncertain. Trimming left V 4 bases short and J 7 bases short, with 20 bases between. Germline CDR1 MGHRA, CDR2 YSYEKL. The CDR3 is made up of 15 amino acids.

This chain joins TRBV2 and TRBJ2-5; 8 bases fit TRBD2. CDR1 is SNHLY, CDR2 FYNNEI, per germline. Unmatched junction bases numbered 11, after V lost 0 bases and J lost 5 bases. The CDR3 runs to 17 residues. The CDR3 here is CASSEALVSGVVETQYF. CDR3 DNA: TGTGCCAGCAGTGAAGCGCTTGTTAGCGGGGTGGTGGAGACCCAGTACTTC.

The chain combines TRBV23-1 with TRBJ1-5; D is ambiguous. Being an ORF, TRBV23-1 has a function that is uncertain. Deletions cut 2 bases from V and 0 bases from J, with 14 bases between. CDR3 length: 17 amino acids. The CDR3 bases are TGCGCCAGCAGTCAAACCGGACGGGTCCCTAGCAATCAGCCCCAGCATTTT. It translates to CASSQTGRVPSNQPQHF.

This rearrangement joins TRBV30 to TRBJ2-7; no firm D call. CDR3 size: 12 residues. Per the germline V gene, CDR1 is GTSNPN and CDR2 is SVGIG (reference sequence). Trimming shortened V by 2 bases and J by 4 bases, and 9 bases separated the two germline ends. The CDR3 region has the DNA TGTGCCTGGAGTTCTAATCCATACGAGCAGTACTTC. It is translated as CAWSSNPYEQYF.

The CDR3 DNA is TGTGCCAGCAACGACTGGGGGGACAATGAGCAGTTCTTC. Translated: CASNDWGDNEQFF. V gene TRBV12-3 or TRBV12-4 combines with J gene TRBJ2-1, with a weak D call TRBD2 (6 bases). The CDR3 totals 13 residues. V shed 7 bases and J shed 5 bases, with 12 bases lying between them.

The CDR3 spells CASSSDRRYGYTF. The CDR3 DNA is TGTGCCAGCAGCTCCGACAGGAGATATGGCTACACCTTC. This chain links TRBV5-6 with TRBJ1-2, with D perhaps matching TRBD1 (6 bases). Germline V gives CDR1 SGHDT, CDR2 YYEEEE. V was cut by 3 bases and J by 5 bases, with 11 bases left in between. The CDR3 runs to 13 residues.

The chain links TRBV27 to TRBJ1-2; no clear D gene. The CDR3 is 12 residues long. Germline V lookup: CDR1 MNHEY, CDR2 SMNVEV (reference sequence). Between the trimmed V and J ends, which lost 5 bases and 4 bases, there was a span of 8 bases. CDR3: CASSRPGYGYTF. The CDR3, as DNA: TGTGCCAGCAGTAGGCCAGGCTATGGCTACACCTTC.

The chain has TRBV19 and TRBJ1-5; D gene unclear. The CDR3 is 14 amino acids. Per germline, CDR1 LNHDA and CDR2 SQIVND (reference sequence). Trimming took 5 bases from V and 0 from J, leaving 8 bases between them. CDR3 coding DNA: TGTGCCAGTAGTCCTATGTATAGCAATCAGCCCCAGCATTTT. It codes for CASSPMYSNQPQHF.

The chain recombines TRBV6-5 with TRBJ2-1; a possible D gene is TRBD1 (5 bases). The CDR3 has 15 residues. Germline-derived CDR1 and CDR2 are MNHEY and SVGAGI. V lost 0 bases and J lost 5, with 11 bases in between. The CDR3 reads CASSYSPRVNNEQFF. In nucleotides, the CDR3 is TGTGCCAGCAGTTACTCACCCAGGGTCAACAATGAGCAGTTCTTC.

The chain uses TRBV14 and TRBJ1-3; TRBD1 might be the D (6 bases). This CDR3 is built from 12 residues. Germline CDR1 and CDR2: SGHDN and FVKESK. Trimming removed 11 bases at V and 3 bases at J, with 11 bases between. The CDR3 DNA follows: TGTGCCTGCCCAGGGGATGGAAACACCATATATTTT. Amino acids: CACPGDGNTIYF.